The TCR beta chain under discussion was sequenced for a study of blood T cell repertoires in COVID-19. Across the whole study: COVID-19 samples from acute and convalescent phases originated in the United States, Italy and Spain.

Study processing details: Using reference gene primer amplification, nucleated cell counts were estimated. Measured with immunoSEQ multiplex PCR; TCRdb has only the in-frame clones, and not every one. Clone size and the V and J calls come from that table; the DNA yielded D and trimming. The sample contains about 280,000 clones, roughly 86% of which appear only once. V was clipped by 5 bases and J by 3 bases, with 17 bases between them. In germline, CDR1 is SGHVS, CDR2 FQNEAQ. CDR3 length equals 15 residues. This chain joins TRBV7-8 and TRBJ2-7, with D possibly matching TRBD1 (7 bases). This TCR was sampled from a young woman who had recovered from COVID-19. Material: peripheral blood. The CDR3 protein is CASSPGGDSHYEQYF. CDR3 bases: TGTGCCAGCAGCCCTGGCGGGGACAGCCACTACGAGCAGTACTTC.